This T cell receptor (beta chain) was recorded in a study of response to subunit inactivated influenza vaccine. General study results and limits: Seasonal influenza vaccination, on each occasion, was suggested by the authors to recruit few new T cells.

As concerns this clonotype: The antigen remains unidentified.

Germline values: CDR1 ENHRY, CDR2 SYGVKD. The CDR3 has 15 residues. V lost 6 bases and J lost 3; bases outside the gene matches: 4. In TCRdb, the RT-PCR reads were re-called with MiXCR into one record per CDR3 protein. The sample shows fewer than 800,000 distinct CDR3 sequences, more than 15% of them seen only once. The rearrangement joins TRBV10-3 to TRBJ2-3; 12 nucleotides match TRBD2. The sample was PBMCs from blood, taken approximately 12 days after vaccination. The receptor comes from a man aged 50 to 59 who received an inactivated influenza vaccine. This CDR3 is CAIRTSGGSTDTQYF. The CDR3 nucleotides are TGTGCCATCAGAACTAGCGGGGGGTCTACAGATACGCAGTATTTT.